This entry lists 5 T cell receptor beta chains sequenced from one sample in a study of cytomegalovirus exposure and HLA in healthy donors. 13 Jbeta primers and 60 Vbeta primers were used for the PCR. Profiling relied on immunoSEQ multiplex PCR, and the TCRdb table lists in-frame clones only, not all of them. The sample yields roughly 130,000 clones, 73% seen once. The sequencing sample was made of PBMCs. The receptor set was obtained from a woman aged 40-49 years in good health and CMV-seronegative.

The rearrangement uses TRBV23-1 and TRBJ1-2; TRBD1 matches at 7 bases. TRBV23-1 is placed among ORFs of uncertain function. The V and J ends lost 1 base and 6 bases, in that order; junction bases with no gene match: 8. This CDR3 region has 15 residues. In DNA form, the CDR3 reads TGCGCCAGCAGTCAATGGACCCGGGACAGACATGGCTACACCTTC. This gives the protein CASSQWTRDRHGYTF.

This chain joins TRBV29-1 and TRBJ2-7; 8 bases align to TRBD2. CDR3 length: 11 amino acids. Trimming at V came to 1 base and at J to 7 bases, leaving 0 bases not matched to a gene. The germline CDR1 and CDR2 sequences are SQVTM and ANQGSEA. CDR3 in amino acids: CSVEGGGEQYV. CDR3 DNA sequence: TGCAGCGTTGAAGGCGGGGGGGAGCAGTACGTC.

The chain uses TRBV28 and TRBJ2-4, with TRBD1 identical over 7 bases. V was pared by 1 base and J by 2 bases, with 5 bases of the junction left unmatched. Germline-derived CDR1 and CDR2 are MDHEN and SYDVKM. CDR3 length: 16 amino acids. CDR3 coding DNA: TGTGCCAGCAGTTTATTGACGACAGGGACCAAAAACATTCAGTACTTC. Residues: CASSLLTTGTKNIQYF. Looking up the rest from reference TRBV28 and TRBJ2-4 gives the full variable domain: DVKVTQSSRYLVKRTGEKVFLECVQDMDHENMFWYRQDPGLGLRLIYFSYDVKMKEKGDIPEGYSVSREKKERFSLILESASTNQTSMYLCASSLLTTGTKNIQYFGAGTRLSVL.

This clone was detected only a few times. The chain combines TRBV9 with TRBJ1-4, with 7 bases fitting TRBD1. CDR3 length: 14 residues. CDR1 is SGDLS and CDR2 is YYNGEE in the germline V gene. V lost 0 bases and J lost 4; bases outside the gene matches: 0. The CDR3 loop is CASSVGQGNEKLFF. The CDR3 coding sequence is TGTGCCAGCAGCGTAGGACAGGGTAATGAAAAACTGTTTTTT.

V usage is TRBV10-3 and J usage is TRBJ2-2; the match to TRBD1 covers 12 bases. The germline gives CDR1 ENHRY, CDR2 SYGVKD. V lost 6 bases, J lost 7 bases, and 6 bases stayed unmatched. This CDR3 is 15 amino acids long. In nucleotides, the CDR3 is TGTGCCATCAGAGGGACAGGGGGCAAGGGCGGGGAGCTGTTTTTT. Protein: CAIRGTGGKGGELFF.